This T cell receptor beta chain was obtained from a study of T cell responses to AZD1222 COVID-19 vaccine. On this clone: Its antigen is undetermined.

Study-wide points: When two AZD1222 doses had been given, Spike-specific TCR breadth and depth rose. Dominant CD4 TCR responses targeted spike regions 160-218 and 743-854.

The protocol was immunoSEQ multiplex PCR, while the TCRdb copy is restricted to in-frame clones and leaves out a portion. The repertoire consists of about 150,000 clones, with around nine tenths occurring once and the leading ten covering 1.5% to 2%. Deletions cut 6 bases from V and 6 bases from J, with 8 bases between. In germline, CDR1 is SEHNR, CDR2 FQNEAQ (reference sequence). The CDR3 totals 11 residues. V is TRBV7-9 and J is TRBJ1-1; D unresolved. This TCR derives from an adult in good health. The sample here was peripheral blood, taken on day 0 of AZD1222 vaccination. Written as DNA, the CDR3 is TGTGCCAGCAGGGAAACACCTGAAGCTTTCTTT. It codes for CASRETPEAFF.